Each of the 24 T cell receptor beta chains below was sequenced from the same sample in a study of cytomegalovirus exposure and HLA in healthy donors. Repertoires were generated with immunoSEQ multiplex PCR, while TCRdb's copy carries only in-frame clones and drops some. The sample shows 150,000 to 200,000 clones, approximately 86% of them seen only once. Sequenced: PBMCs. The receptors stem from a young woman in good health and CMV-seronegative.

V gene TRBV5-6 combines with J gene TRBJ2-3; 8 bases fit TRBD1. J lost 5 bases, V lost 7 bases, and 12 bases had no gene match. CDR1 and CDR2 from the germline V gene are SGHDT and YYEEEE. The CDR3 is 15 residues long. The CDR3 sequence: CASFNPDRGIDTQYF. The CDR3 DNA is TGTGCCAGCTTTAACCCAGACAGGGGCATAGATACGCAGTATTTT.

The rearrangement uses TRBV7-9 and TRBJ2-7, with D possibly TRBD2 on 6 matching bases. This CDR3 contains 12 residues. The germline V gene encodes CDR1 SEHNR and CDR2 FQNEAQ (reference sequence). Trimming removed 8 bases at V and 0 bases at J, with 8 bases between. CDR3 region: CASRDFSYEQYF. In DNA form, the CDR3 reads TGTGCCAGCCGGGACTTCTCCTACGAGCAGTACTTC. The variable domain in full, with the rest retrieved from reference TRBV7-9 and TRBJ2-7, is DTGVSQNPRHKITKRGQNVTFRCDPISEHNRLYWYRQTLGQGPEFLTYFQNEAQLEKSRLLSDRFSAERPKGSFSTLEIQRTEQGDSAMYLCASRDFSYEQYFGPGTRLTVT.

This chain links TRBV5-1 with TRBJ1-2; the D is unclear. There are 18 residues in the CDR3. CDR1 SGHRS and CDR2 YFSETQ come from the germline V gene. The ends were cut back, 0 bases at V and 8 bases at J, with 26 bases in the middle. Here the CDR3 reads CASSLDFLRRDHFRGYTF. CDR3 DNA: TGCGCCAGCAGCTTGGATTTCTTGAGGAGGGATCACTTTCGGGGCTACACCTTC.

The chain combines TRBV12-5 with TRBJ2-1; 8 bases are shared with TRBD2. This CDR3 spans 12 amino acids. After removal of 4 bases from V and 13 bases from J, the junction contained 6 bases not matched to a gene. The germline V gene encodes CDR1 LGHNT and CDR2 FRNRAP. CDR3: CASGSPGLEQFF. In nucleotides, the CDR3 is TGTGCTAGTGGTTCCCCGGGACTAGAACAGTTCTTC.

This chain connects TRBV18 to TRBJ1-5; the D gene is possibly TRBD1 (5 bases). Trimming left V 9 bases short and J 0 bases short, with 12 bases between. There are 14 residues in the CDR3. The germline V gene has CDR1 KGHSH and CDR2 LQKENI. The CDR3 bases are TGTGCCAGGTCCGTAGGGGCTAGCAATCAGCCCCAGCATTTT. It specifies CARSVGASNQPQHF.

This clone was detected only once. J is TRBJ2-3 and V is TRBV27; the match to TRBD2 covers 7 bases. Germline-derived CDR1 and CDR2 are MNHEY and SMNVEV (reference sequence). The CDR3 length is 16 residues. V lost 6 bases and J lost 4; bases outside the gene matches: 13. The CDR3 DNA is TGTGCCAGCAGGAGCAATGGCGGGAGTGTCGCAGATACGCAGTATTTT. This translates into CASRSNGGSVADTQYF.

A few counts support this clone. The same CDR3 can be traced to other DNA sequences in this sample. The V gene is TRBV5-1, the J gene TRBJ1-3, with 8 bases matching TRBD1. The CDR3 extends over 14 amino acids. The germline CDR1 and CDR2 sequences are SGHRS and YFSETQ. The junction had 0 bases not matched to a gene; V was cut back by 0 bases and J by 4 bases. CDR3 amino acids: CASSLGDRGNTIYF. In nucleotides, the CDR3 is TGCGCCAGCAGCTTGGGGGACAGGGGAAACACCATATATTTT.

CDR3 bases: TGCGCCAGCAGCTCCCCAGGGCCAGCGGGAGGCAATGAGCAGTTCTTC. It yields the protein CASSSPGPAGGNEQFF. This chain joins TRBV5-1 and TRBJ2-1; 9 bases align to TRBD2. V lost 3 bases, J lost 6 bases, and 10 bases stayed unmatched. CDR1 SGHRS and CDR2 YFSETQ come from the germline V gene. CDR3 length equals 16 residues.

The chain combines TRBV7-8 with TRBJ2-2; TRBD2 agrees at 9 bases. V trimming: 5 bases; J trimming: 9 bases; junction bases outside the gene matches: 7. Germline V gene lookup returns CDR1 SGHVS and CDR2 FQNEAQ. CDR3 length equals 14 residues. The CDR3 sequence is CASSPRTSAWELFF. The CDR3 region has the DNA TGTGCCAGCAGCCCCAGGACTAGCGCTTGGGAGCTGTTTTTT. Filled out from reference TRBV7-8 and TRBJ2-2, the complete variable domain reads GAGVSQSPRYKVAKRGQDVALRCDPISGHVSLFWYQQALGQGPEFLTYFQNEAQLDKSGLPSDRFFAERPEGSVSTLKIQRTQQEDSAVYLCASSPRTSAWELFFGEGSRLTVL.

V is TRBV19 and J is TRBJ2-4; a weak D match, TRBD1 (5 bases). Germline CDR1 LNHDA, CDR2 SQIVND (reference sequence). This CDR3 region has 14 residues. V was clipped by 0 bases and J by 3 bases, with 6 bases between them. The CDR3 here is CASSIEGDKNIQYF. In DNA, the CDR3 is TGTGCCAGTAGTATAGAAGGGGACAAAAACATTCAGTACTTC.

This chain joins TRBV27 and TRBJ2-3, with a possible D match to TRBD2 (6 bases). Trimming took off 1 base at V and 0 bases at J, with 8 bases between the two ends. This CDR3 region has 15 residues. Germline V gene sequence: CDR1 MNHEY, CDR2 SMNVEV (reference sequence). The DNA for the CDR3 is TGTGCCAGCAGTTTATGGGGGACTAGCACAGATACGCAGTATTTT. The encoded protein is CASSLWGTSTDTQYF.

The rearrangement uses TRBV11-2 and TRBJ2-7, with 10 bases that match TRBD2. The CDR3 is 14 residues long. Germline V CDR1 and CDR2: SGHAT, FQNNGV. Losses at the gene ends were 4 bases for V and 3 bases for J; bases not matched to a gene: 3. The CDR3 sequence: CASSSRLAGYEQYF. In nucleotides, the CDR3 is TGTGCCAGCAGCTCTAGACTAGCGGGCTACGAGCAGTACTTC.

The rearrangement links TRBV6-1 to TRBJ1-4; the match to TRBD1 covers 11 bases. Germline CDR1 is MNHNS and CDR2 is SASEGT. The CDR3 runs 15 residues. Trimming removed 3 bases from V and 6 bases from J; junction bases left unmatched: 3. The CDR3 loop is CASSEDRGRDEKLFF. DNA for the CDR3: TGTGCCAGCAGTGAGGACAGGGGGCGGGATGAAAAACTGTTTTTT.

The chain joins TRBV9 to TRBJ2-3, with 11 nucleotides matching TRBD2. V shed 3 bases and J 4 bases; nucleotides not matched to a gene: 4. Germline-derived CDR1 and CDR2 are SGDLS and YYNGEE. The CDR3 has 15 residues. In DNA, the CDR3 is TGTGCCAGCAGCGGCGGGACTAGCGGCCCAGATACGCAGTATTTT. Its protein is CASSGGTSGPDTQYF. Supplemented by reference TRBV9 and TRBJ2-3, the full variable domain reads DSGVTQTPKHLITATGQRVTLRCSPRSGDLSVYWYQQSLDQGLQFLIQYYNGEERAKGNILERFSAQQFPDLHSELNLSSLELGDSALYFCASSGGTSGPDTQYFGPGTRLTVL.

The DNA of the CDR3 is TGTGCCAGCAGTTTCGGCAGGGAAGCTTTCTTT. Its translation is CASSFGREAFF. The chain links TRBV27 to TRBJ1-1; D is unresolved. This CDR3 region has 11 residues. V was pared by 3 bases and J by 8 bases, with 7 bases between. Germline CDR1 and CDR2: MNHEY and SMNVEV (reference sequence).

The chain joins TRBV7-2 to TRBJ2-7, with TRBD2 matching 10 bases. CDR3 size: 16 residues. Germline trimming cut 7 bases from V and 6 bases from J; bases unmatched to any gene: 15. The germline CDR1 and CDR2 sequences are SGHTA and FQGNSA. CDR3 amino acids: CASTLASGRVDFEQYF. The CDR3 DNA follows: TGTGCCAGCACCTTGGCTAGCGGGAGAGTAGATTTCGAGCAGTACTTC.

The V call is TRBV18, the J call TRBJ2-6; 7 bases agree with TRBD2. This CDR3 is built from 19 residues. Germline loops: CDR1 KGHSH, CDR2 LQKENI. The V segment lost 0 bases and the J segment 0 bases; nucleotides outside the gene matches: 8. The CDR3 DNA reads as TGTGCCAGCTCACCACCGGGGGGGACGGCCTCCTCTGGGGCCAACGTCCTGACTTTC. Its translation: CASSPPGGTASSGANVLTF.

V and J are TRBV27 and TRBJ1-5, with a tentative D call TRBD1 (6 bases). Looked up from germline, CDR1 is MNHEY and CDR2 is SMNVEV (reference sequence). The CDR3 is made up of 16 amino acids. V lost 4 bases to trimming and J lost 1 base, with 14 bases between them. The CDR3 loop reads CASSSQGLASNQPQHF. The DNA of the CDR3 is TGTGCCAGCAGTTCTCAGGGGCTCGCCAGCAATCAGCCCCAGCATTTT.

The chain couples TRBV6-6 to TRBJ2-7; 9 bases align to TRBD2. The CDR3 sequence is 14 residues long. J lost 4 bases, V lost 5 bases, and 6 bases had no gene match. Germline CDR1 MNHNY, CDR2 SVGAGI (reference sequence). The CDR3 region is CASSRPGLAYEQYF. CDR3 nucleotide sequence: TGTGCCAGCAGTCGACCGGGACTAGCTTACGAGCAGTACTTC.

The chain couples TRBV6-5 to TRBJ1-1; D call uncertain. The CDR3 covers 13 residues. The V end lost 1 base, the J end lost 4 bases, and 7 bases lay between the germline ends. CDR1 and CDR2 (germline): MNHEY, SVGAGI. This CDR3 reads CASSYWRATEAFF. The CDR3 DNA reads as TGTGCCAGCAGTTACTGGAGGGCCACTGAAGCTTTCTTT.

V gene TRBV25-1 combines with J gene TRBJ1-4, with 8 bases that match TRBD1. The V segment lost 7 bases and the J segment 4 bases; nucleotides outside the gene matches: 11. Germline-derived CDR1 and CDR2 are MGHDK and SYGVNS. This CDR3 contains 16 residues. In DNA form, the CDR3 reads TGTGCCAGCAAGCCCCCGGGACAGGAGAATAATGAAAAACTGTTTTTT. It codes for CASKPPGQENNEKLFF.

The rearrangement joins TRBV6-1 to TRBJ1-5; D is perhaps TRBD1 (5 bases). CDR3 length equals 12 residues. Trimming stripped 6 bases from V and 9 bases from J, with 12 bases between. Germline V gene data show CDR1 as MNHNS and CDR2 as SASEGT. The CDR3 coding sequence is TGTGCCAGCAGCAAAGGGGATGGGCCCCAGCATTTT. Amino acids: CASSKGDGPQHF.

The V and J genes are TRBV6-1 and TRBJ2-7; the match to TRBD1 covers 9 bases. Germline trimming cut 2 bases from V and 7 bases from J; bases unmatched to any gene: 9. Germline V gene lookup returns CDR1 MNHNS and CDR2 SASEGT. There are 15 residues in the CDR3. This CDR3 is CASSETGTGYVEQYF. In DNA form, the CDR3 reads TGTGCCAGCAGTGAAACCGGGACAGGGTACGTGGAGCAGTACTTC.

V gene TRBV9 combines with J gene TRBJ2-6; D call uncertain. The germline V gene has CDR1 SGDLS and CDR2 YYNGEE. V was shortened by 5 bases and J by 0 bases, with 9 bases between the two germline ends. The CDR3 totals 15 residues. The chain's CDR3 is CASRRGDSGANVLTF. For the CDR3, the DNA is TGTGCCAGCAGACGAGGTGACTCTGGGGCCAACGTCCTGACTTTC.